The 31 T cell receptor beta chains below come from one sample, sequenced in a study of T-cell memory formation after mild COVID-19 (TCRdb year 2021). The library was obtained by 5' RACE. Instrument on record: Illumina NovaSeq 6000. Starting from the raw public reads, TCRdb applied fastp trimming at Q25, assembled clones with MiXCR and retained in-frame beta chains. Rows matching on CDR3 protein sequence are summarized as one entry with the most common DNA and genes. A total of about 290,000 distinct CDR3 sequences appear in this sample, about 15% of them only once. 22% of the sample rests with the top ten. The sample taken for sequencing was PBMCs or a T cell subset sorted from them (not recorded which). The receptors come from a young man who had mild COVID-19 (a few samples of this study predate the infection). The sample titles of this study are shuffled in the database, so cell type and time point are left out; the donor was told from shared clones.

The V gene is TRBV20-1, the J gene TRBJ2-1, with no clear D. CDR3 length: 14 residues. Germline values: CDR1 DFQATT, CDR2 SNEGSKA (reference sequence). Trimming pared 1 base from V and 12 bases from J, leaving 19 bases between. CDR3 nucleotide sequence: TGCAGTGCTAGAGGACTTCATTTAAGCCACGGGCAGTTCTTC. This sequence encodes CSARGLHLSHGQFF.

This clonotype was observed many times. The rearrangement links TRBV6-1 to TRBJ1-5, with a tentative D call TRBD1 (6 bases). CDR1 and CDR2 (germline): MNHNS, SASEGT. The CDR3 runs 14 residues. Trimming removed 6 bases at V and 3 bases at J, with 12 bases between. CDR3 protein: CASSSTGPNQPQHF. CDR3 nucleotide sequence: TGTGCCAGCAGCTCGACAGGCCCCAATCAGCCCCAGCATTTT.

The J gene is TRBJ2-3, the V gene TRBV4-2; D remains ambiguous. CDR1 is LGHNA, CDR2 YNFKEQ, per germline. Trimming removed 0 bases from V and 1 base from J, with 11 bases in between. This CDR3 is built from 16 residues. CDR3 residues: CASSQEQFRGTDTQYF. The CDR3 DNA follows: TGTGCCAGCAGCCAAGAGCAATTTAGGGGCACAGATACGCAGTATTTT.

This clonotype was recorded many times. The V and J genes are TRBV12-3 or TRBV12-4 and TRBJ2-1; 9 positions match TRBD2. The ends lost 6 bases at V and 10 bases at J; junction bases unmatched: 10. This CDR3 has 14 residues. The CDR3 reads CASRTGTSWVEQFF. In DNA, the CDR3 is TGTGCCAGCAGGACCGGGACTAGCTGGGTGGAGCAGTTCTTC.

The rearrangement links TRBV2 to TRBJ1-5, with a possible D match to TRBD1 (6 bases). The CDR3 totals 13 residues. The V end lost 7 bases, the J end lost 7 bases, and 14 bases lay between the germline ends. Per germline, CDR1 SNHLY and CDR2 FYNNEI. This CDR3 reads CASTVRGLQPQHF. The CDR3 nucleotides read TGTGCCAGCACTGTTCGGGGGCTCCAGCCCCAGCATTTT.

The CDR3 nucleotides read TGCGCCAGCAGCCAAGGACCGGGAGTCCCTGCTAGGGAGCAGTACTTC. This translates into CASSQGPGVPAREQYF. The chain uses TRBV4-3 and TRBJ2-7, with D possibly being TRBD2 (6 bases). The germline gives CDR1 LGHNA, CDR2 YSLEER. The CDR3 loop spans 16 amino acids. The ends were cut back, 1 base at V and 7 bases at J, with 20 bases in the middle.

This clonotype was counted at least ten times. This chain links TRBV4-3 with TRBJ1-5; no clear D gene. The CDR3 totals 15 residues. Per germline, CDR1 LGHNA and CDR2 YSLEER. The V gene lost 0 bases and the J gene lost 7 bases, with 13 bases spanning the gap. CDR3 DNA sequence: TGCGCCAGCAGCCAAGACGTGGGTTCGGGGCAGCCCCAGCATTTT. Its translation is CASSQDVGSGQPQHF.

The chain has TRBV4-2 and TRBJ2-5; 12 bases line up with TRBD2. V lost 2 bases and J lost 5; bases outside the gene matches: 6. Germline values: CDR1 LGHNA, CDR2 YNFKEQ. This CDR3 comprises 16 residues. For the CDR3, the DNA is TGTGCCAGCAGCCAAAGACTAGCGGGGGAGGCGGAGACCCAGTACTTC. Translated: CASSQRLAGEAETQYF.

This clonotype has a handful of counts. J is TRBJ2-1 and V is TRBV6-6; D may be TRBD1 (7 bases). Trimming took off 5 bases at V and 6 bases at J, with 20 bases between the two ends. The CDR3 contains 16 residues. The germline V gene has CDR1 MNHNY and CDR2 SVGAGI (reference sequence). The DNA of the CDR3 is TGTGCCAGCAGTGGATGGACCGGGGGACAGTTCAATGAGCAGTTCTTC. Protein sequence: CASSGWTGGQFNEQFF.

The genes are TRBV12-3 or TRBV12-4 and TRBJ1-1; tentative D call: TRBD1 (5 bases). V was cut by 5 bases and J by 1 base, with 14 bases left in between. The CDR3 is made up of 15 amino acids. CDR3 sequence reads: CASSRPTVANTEAFF. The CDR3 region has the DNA TGTGCCAGCAGTCGGCCGACAGTCGCGAACACTGAAGCTTTCTTT.

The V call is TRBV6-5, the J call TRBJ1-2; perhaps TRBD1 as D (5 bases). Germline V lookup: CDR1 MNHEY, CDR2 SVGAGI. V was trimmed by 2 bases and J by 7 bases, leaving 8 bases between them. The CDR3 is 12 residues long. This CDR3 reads CASSYIGGGYTF. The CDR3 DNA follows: TGTGCCAGCAGTTACATCGGGGGTGGCTACACCTTC.

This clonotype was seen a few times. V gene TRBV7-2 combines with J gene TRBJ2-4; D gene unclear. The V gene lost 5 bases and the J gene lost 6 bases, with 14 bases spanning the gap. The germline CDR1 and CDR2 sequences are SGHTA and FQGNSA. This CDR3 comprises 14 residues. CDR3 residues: CASSGPRARNIQYF. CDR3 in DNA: TGTGCCAGCAGCGGACCCCGGGCAAGAAACATTCAGTACTTC.

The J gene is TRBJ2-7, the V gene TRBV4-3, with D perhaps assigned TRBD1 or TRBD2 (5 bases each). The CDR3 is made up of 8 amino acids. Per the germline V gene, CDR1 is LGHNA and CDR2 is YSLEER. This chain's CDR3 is CASRWGKV. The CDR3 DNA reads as TGCGCCTCAAGGTGGGGGAAGGTC.

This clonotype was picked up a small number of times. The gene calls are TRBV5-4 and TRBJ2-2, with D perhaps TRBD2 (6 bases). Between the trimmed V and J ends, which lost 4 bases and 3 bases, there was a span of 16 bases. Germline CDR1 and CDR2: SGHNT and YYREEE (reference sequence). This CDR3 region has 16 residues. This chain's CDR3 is CASSPGTQRDTGELFF. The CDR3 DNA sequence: TGTGCCAGCAGCCCAGGGACTCAACGAGACACCGGGGAGCTGTTTTTT.

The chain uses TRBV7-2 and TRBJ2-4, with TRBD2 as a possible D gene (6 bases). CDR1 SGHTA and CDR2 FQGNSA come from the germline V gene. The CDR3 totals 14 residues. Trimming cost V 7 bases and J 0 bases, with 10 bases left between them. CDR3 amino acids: CASTPGRAKNIQYF. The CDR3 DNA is TGTGCCAGCACCCCCGGGAGAGCCAAAAACATTCAGTACTTC. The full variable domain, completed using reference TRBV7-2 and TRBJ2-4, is GAGVSQSPSNKVTEKGKDVELRCDPISGHTALYWYRQSLGQGLEFLIYFQGNSAPDKSGLPSDRFSAERTGGSVSTLTIQRTQQEDSAVYLCASTPGRAKNIQYFGAGTRLSVL.

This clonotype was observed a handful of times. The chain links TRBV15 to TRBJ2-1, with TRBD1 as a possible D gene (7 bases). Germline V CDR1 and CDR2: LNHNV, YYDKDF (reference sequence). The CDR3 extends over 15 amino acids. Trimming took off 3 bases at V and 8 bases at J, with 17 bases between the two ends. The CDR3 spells CATSSTYRGGDEQFF. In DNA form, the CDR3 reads TGTGCCACCAGCAGTACTTACAGGGGAGGAGATGAGCAGTTCTTC.

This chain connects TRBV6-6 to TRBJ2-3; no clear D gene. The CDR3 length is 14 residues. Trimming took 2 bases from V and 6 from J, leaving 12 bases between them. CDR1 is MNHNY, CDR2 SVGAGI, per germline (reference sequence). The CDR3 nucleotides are TGTGCCAGCAGTTACCCTTCCCCGGGTGATACGCAGTATTTT. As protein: CASSYPSPGDTQYF.

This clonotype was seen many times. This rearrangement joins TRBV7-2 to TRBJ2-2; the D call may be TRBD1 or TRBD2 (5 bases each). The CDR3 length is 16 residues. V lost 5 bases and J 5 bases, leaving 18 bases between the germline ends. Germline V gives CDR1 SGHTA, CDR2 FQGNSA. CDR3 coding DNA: TGTGCCAGCAGCGGGACGACCCCCCCGAGGACCGGGGAGCTGTTTTTT. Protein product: CASSGTTPPRTGELFF.

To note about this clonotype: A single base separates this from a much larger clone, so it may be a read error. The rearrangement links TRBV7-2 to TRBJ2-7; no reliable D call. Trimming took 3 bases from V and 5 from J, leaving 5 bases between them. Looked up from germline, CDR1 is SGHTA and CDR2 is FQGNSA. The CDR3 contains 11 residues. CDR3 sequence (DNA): TGTGCCAGCAGCTTCGCGGACGAGCAGTACTTC. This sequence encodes CASSFADEQYF.

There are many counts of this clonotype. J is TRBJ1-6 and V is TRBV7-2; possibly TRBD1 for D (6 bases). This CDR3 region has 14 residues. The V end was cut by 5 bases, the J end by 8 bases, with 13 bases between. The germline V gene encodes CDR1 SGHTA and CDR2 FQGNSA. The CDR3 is CASSQRGADSPLHF. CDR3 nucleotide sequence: TGTGCCAGCAGCCAACGGGGGGCGGATTCACCCCTCCACTTT.

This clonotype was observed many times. The CDR3 DNA sequence: TGCGCCAGCAGCTTGAACGGGGAAGCCCTCCAAGAGACCCAGTACTTC. Its protein product is CASSLNGEALQETQYF. The chain couples TRBV5-1 to TRBJ2-5; TRBD2 might be the D (5 bases). Germline CDR1 reads SGHRS; CDR2 reads YFSETQ. The germline V and J ends were trimmed by 1 base and 1 base, with 14 bases remaining between them. The CDR3 extends over 16 amino acids.

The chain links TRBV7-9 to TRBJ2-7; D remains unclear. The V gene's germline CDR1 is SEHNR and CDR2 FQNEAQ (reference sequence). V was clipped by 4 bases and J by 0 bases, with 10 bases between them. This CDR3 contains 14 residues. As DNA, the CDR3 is TGTGCCAGCAGCTCGTGGACCGACTCCTACGAGCAGTACGTC. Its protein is CASSSWTDSYEQYV.

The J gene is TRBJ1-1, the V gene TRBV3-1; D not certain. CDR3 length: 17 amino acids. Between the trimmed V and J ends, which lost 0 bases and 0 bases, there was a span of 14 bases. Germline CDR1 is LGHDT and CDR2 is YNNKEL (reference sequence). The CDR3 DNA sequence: TGTGCCAGCAGCCAAGAAGGGATTCGCCGCCTGAACACTGAAGCTTTCTTT. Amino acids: CASSQEGIRRLNTEAFF.

The CDR3 loop is CASKLAGQSDEAFF. For the CDR3, the DNA is TGCGCCAGCAAACTCGCGGGACAGAGTGACGAAGCTTTCTTT. The chain joins TRBV5-1 to TRBJ1-1, with 7 bases lining up with TRBD1. CDR1 and CDR2 from the germline V gene are SGHRS and YFSETQ. Germline trimming cut 6 bases from V and 8 bases from J; bases unmatched to any gene: 13. This CDR3 has 14 residues.

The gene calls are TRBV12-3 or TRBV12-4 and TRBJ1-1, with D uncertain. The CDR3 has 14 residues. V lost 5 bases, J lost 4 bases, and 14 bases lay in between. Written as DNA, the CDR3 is TGTGCCAGCAGTCTTCTGGGGTCGGCCACTGAAGCTTTCTTT. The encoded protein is CASSLLGSATEAFF.

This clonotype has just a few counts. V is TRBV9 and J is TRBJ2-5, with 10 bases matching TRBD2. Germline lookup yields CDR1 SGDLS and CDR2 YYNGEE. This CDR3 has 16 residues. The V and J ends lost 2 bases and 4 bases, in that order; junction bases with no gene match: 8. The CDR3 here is CASSVDPSGGAETQYF. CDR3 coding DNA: TGTGCCAGCAGCGTTGATCCTAGCGGGGGAGCAGAGACCCAGTACTTC.

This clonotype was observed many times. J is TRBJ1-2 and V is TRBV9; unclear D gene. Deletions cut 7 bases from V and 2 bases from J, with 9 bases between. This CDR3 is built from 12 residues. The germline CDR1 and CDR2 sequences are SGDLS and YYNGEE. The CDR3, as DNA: TGTGCCAGCTCACCTCACAACTATGGCTACACCTTC. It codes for CASSPHNYGYTF.

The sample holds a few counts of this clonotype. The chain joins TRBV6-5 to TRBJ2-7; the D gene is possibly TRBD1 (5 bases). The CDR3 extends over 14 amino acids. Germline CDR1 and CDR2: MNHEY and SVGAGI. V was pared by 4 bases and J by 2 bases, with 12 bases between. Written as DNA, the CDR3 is TGTGCCAGCAGTTCAACAGGCCTAGCCTACGAGCAGTACTTC. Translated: CASSSTGLAYEQYF.

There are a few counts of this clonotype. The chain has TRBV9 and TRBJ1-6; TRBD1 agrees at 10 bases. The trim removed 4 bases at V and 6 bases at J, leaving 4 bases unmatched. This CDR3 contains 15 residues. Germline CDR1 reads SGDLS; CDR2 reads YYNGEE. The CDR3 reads CASSPWDRGNSPLHF. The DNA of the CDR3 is TGTGCCAGCAGCCCATGGGACAGGGGTAATTCACCCCTCCACTTT.

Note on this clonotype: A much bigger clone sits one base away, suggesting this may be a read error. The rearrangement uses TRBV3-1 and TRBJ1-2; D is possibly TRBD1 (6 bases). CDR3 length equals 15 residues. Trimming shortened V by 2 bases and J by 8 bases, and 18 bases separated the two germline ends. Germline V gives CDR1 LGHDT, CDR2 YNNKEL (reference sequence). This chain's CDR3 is CASSQTGTGPGGYTF. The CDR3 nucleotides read TGTGCCAGCAGCCAAACAGGGACCGGTCCGGGAGGCTACACCTTC.

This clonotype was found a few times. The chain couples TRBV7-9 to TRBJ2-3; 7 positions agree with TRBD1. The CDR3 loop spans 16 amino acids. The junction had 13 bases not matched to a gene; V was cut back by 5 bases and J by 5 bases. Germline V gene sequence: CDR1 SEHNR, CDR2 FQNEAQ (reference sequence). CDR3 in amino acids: CASSNTDRAYGDTQYF. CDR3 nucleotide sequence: TGTGCCAGCAGCAACACAGACAGGGCGTACGGAGATACGCAGTATTTT.